This TCR beta chain was retrieved from a study of T cells in Graves' hyperthyroidism and ophthalmopathy. Each ophthalmopathy patient scored at least 3 on the Clinical Activity Score and at least 4 on NOSPECS grade, with duration under 3 months. The CDR3 regions of TCR beta were amplified from RNA transcripts. HTBI primers drove first-round RT-PCR of the TCR CDR3. TCRdb recomputed calls from the multiplex PCR reads with MiXCR, one row per CDR3 protein. The table lists around 600,000 distinct CDR3 sequences, more than 14% of them singletons. This clonotype was seen more than once but under ten times. What was sequenced was blood. This sequence was found in a woman in her forties or fifties with Graves' ophthalmopathy.

CDR3 bases: TGCAGTGCTAGAGATCTCCTAGCGGGAGCCTACGAGCAGTACTTC. Protein sequence: CSARDLLAGAYEQYF. The rearrangement joins TRBV20-1 to TRBJ2-7; 10 bases align to TRBD2. With V trimmed by 0 bases and J by 2 bases, 4 bases remained unmatched. CDR3 length: 15 residues. Germline lookup yields CDR1 DFQATT and CDR2 SNEGSKA (reference sequence).